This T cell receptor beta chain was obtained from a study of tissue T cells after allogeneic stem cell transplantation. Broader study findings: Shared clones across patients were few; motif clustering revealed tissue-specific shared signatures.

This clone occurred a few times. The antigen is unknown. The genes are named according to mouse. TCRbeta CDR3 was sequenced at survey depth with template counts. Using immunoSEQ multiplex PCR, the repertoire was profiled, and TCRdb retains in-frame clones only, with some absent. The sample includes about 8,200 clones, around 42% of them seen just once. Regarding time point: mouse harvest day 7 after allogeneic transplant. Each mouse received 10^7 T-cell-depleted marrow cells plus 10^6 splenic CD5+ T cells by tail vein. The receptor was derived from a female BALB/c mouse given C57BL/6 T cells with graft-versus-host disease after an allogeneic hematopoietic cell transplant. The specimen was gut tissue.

CDR3: CASRQGNTEVFF. The CDR3 DNA, read in part, is TGTGCCAGCAGGCAGGGGAACACAGAAGTCTTC. J is TRBJ1-1 and V is TRBV19; D is perhaps TRBD1 (5 bases). The CDR3 end falls 1 residue outside the read, so it is completed with the germline J gene. CDR3 length: 12 residues. V dropped 5 bases and J dropped 1 base, with 6 bases sitting between them. CDR1 and CDR2 (germline): FNHDT, SITEND (reference sequence).